The 24 T cell receptor beta chains in this list originate from one sample, sequenced in a study of CD8 T cells in ankylosing spondylitis listed by TCRdb under 2017. Library generation was performed with 5' RACE. The sequencing machine was an Illumina HiSeq 2500. TCRdb reran the public reads through fastp at Q25 and MiXCR, keeping productive beta chains. Under each unique CDR3 protein, matching rows form one entry showing the most common genes and DNA. This sample has about 170,000 distinct CDR3 sequences in its table, and approximately 20% of those were observed once. Together, the top ten hold approximately 7.8% of the sample. Source material: blood, either unsorted or a sorted T cell fraction (not recorded which). These receptors were obtained from a male donor with ankylosing spondylitis or in good health (not recorded which).

V is TRBV7-2 and J is TRBJ2-1; D may be TRBD1 (5 bases). The germline V gene encodes CDR1 SGHTA and CDR2 FQGNSA. Trimming removed 0 bases at V and 1 base at J, with 10 bases between. The CDR3 runs to 16 residues. In nucleotides, the CDR3 is TGTGCCAGCAGCTTAGCGACAGTGCTATCCTACAATGAGCAGTTCTTC. Translating gives CASSLATVLSYNEQFF.

This clonotype came up many times. V and J are TRBV24-1 and TRBJ2-2; 9 bases are shared with TRBD2. CDR1 is KGHDR and CDR2 is SFDVKD in the germline V gene. V shed 7 bases and J 5 bases; nucleotides not matched to a gene: 1. CDR3 length: 13 amino acids. The CDR3 nucleotides are TGTGCCACCAGGCTAGCGGGAACCGGGGAGCTGTTTTTT. The encoded protein is CATRLAGTGELFF.

This clonotype occurred a few times. The chain uses TRBV5-1 and TRBJ2-3; 8 positions agree with TRBD1. There are 15 residues in the CDR3. With 4 bases clipped from V and 2 bases from J, the junction kept 6 bases outside the gene matches. CDR1 is SGHRS, CDR2 YFSETQ, per germline. CDR3 sequence: CASSPGTGDTDTQYF. CDR3 sequence (DNA): TGCGCCAGCAGCCCGGGGACAGGAGACACAGATACGCAGTATTTT.

The V call is TRBV20-1, the J call TRBJ1-1, with D possibly TRBD1 on 5 matching bases. The germline gives CDR1 DFQATT, CDR2 SNEGSKA (reference sequence). The CDR3 runs to 17 residues. Trimming removed 0 bases at V and 7 bases at J, with 24 bases between. The chain's CDR3 is CSARDPQGADLDLEAFF. In nucleotides, the CDR3 is TGCAGTGCTAGAGATCCCCAGGGAGCCGACTTGGACCTTGAAGCTTTCTTT.

This clonotype was seen ten or more times. The DNA of the CDR3 is TGCGCCAGCAGCTCTAGCGGGGCCGGGAATGAGCAGTTCTTC. It yields the protein CASSSSGAGNEQFF. V gene TRBV5-1 combines with J gene TRBJ2-1; 9 nucleotides align to TRBD2. Germline assignment: CDR1 SGHRS and CDR2 YFSETQ. V shed 3 bases and J 7 bases; nucleotides not matched to a gene: 5. This CDR3 is 14 amino acids long.

The genes are TRBV28 and TRBJ2-7; 8 positions agree with TRBD1. V trimming: 5 bases; J trimming: 5 bases; junction bases outside the gene matches: 11. This CDR3 spans 15 amino acids. CDR1 is MDHEN, CDR2 SYDVKM, per germline. The CDR3 reads CASSPPGQGGNEQYF. The CDR3, as DNA: TGTGCCAGCAGTCCCCCAGGACAGGGAGGAAACGAGCAGTACTTC.

The sample holds a few counts of this clonotype. The chain is built from TRBV6-7 and TRBJ2-1, with D unresolved. TRBV6-7 is identified as an open reading frame with a role that is uncertain. The CDR3 totals 17 residues. With 0 bases removed from V and 3 bases from J, the gap between germline ends came to 15 bases. The DNA of the CDR3 is TGTGCCAGCAGTTACTCTCCCCGCGCCTCACTCTACAATGAGCAGTTCTTC. This gives the protein CASSYSPRASLYNEQFF.

This chain uses TRBV11-2 with TRBJ1-5; 7 bases are shared with TRBD1. This CDR3 is built from 15 residues. After removal of 2 bases from V and 4 bases from J, the junction contained 5 bases not matched to a gene. Germline CDR1 and CDR2: SGHAT and FQNNGV. The CDR3 nucleotides are TGTGCCAGCAGCTTATCGGGACAGACAAATCAGCCCCAGCATTTT. Protein sequence: CASSLSGQTNQPQHF.

This clonotype was recorded at least ten times. The V call is TRBV29-1, the J call TRBJ2-3; 9 bases align to TRBD2. CDR3 size: 14 residues. Germline V lookup: CDR1 SQVTM, CDR2 ANQGSEA. The J segment lost 1 base and the V segment lost 4 bases, leaving 3 bases of the junction unmatched. The CDR3 here is CSVVRTSGTDTQYF. The DNA of the CDR3 is TGCAGCGTTGTTCGGACTAGCGGCACAGATACGCAGTATTTT.

The table lists this clonotype with a few counts. The V call is TRBV20-1, the J call TRBJ2-3; 12 bases map to TRBD2. The CDR3 has 15 residues. In germline, CDR1 is DFQATT, CDR2 SNEGSKA (reference sequence). Unmatched junction bases numbered 12, after V lost 5 bases and J lost 9 bases. The CDR3 DNA sequence: TGCAGTGCTCCTAGACTAGCGGGGGTACGAAGCACGCAGTATTTT. As protein: CSAPRLAGVRSTQYF.

This clonotype has a count of ten or more. The CDR3 here is CSAKGSGGRTDTQYF. For the CDR3, the DNA is TGCAGTGCCAAAGGGTCTGGCGGGAGAACAGATACGCAGTATTTT. J is TRBJ2-3 and V is TRBV20-1, with 7 bases fitting TRBD2. Per germline, CDR1 DFQATT and CDR2 SNEGSKA (reference sequence). The length of the CDR3 is 15 residues. Trimming removed 6 bases from V and 3 bases from J; junction bases left unmatched: 12.

This chain uses TRBV11-2 with TRBJ2-1, with 11 bases fitting TRBD2. This CDR3 comprises 13 residues. With V trimmed by 5 bases and J by 14 bases, 8 bases remained unmatched. Germline V gene data show CDR1 as SGHAT and CDR2 as FQNNGV. The CDR3 sequence is CASSALAGDYEFF. As DNA, the CDR3 is TGTGCCAGCAGCGCACTAGCGGGAGATTACGAGTTCTTC.

This clonotype was seen repeatedly, ten times or more. The chain uses TRBV5-1 and TRBJ2-7, with D possibly TRBD2 on 6 matching bases. Germline lookup yields CDR1 SGHRS and CDR2 YFSETQ. V gave up 0 bases and J gave up 2 bases, with 12 bases separating them. This CDR3 spans 15 amino acids. The CDR3 DNA reads as TGCGCCAGCAGCTTGGGTGTTAGCGGCGCCTACGAGCAGTACTTC. As protein: CASSLGVSGAYEQYF.

Only a few counts were recorded for this clonotype. Here the CDR3 reads CATSITGAGPGELFF. The CDR3 bases are TGTGCCACCAGCATCACGGGGGCGGGCCCCGGGGAGCTGTTTTTT. The genes are TRBV15 and TRBJ2-2; either TRBD1 or TRBD2 may fit D (6 bases each). The V end was cut by 4 bases, the J end by 6 bases, with 15 bases between. The length of the CDR3 is 15 residues. Germline-derived CDR1 and CDR2 are LNHNV and YYDKDF (reference sequence). Full variable domain (remainder filled in from reference TRBV15 and TRBJ2-2): DAMVIQNPRYQVTQFGKPVTLSCSQTLNHNVMYWYQQKSSQAPKLLFHYYDKDFNNEADTPDNFQSRRPNTSFCFLDIRSPGLGDTAMYLCATSITGAGPGELFFGEGSRLTVL.

This clonotype was observed at least ten times. J is TRBJ2-7 and V is TRBV29-1; 8 nucleotides agree with TRBD2. This CDR3 region has 13 residues. Germline V gives CDR1 SQVTM, CDR2 ANQGSEA. Losses at the gene ends were 4 bases for V and 1 base for J; bases not matched to a gene: 3. CDR3 DNA sequence: TGCAGCGTTGCTCTAGCGGGTTCCTACGAGCAGTACTTC. It codes for CSVALAGSYEQYF.

The table lists this clonotype with many counts. This rearrangement joins TRBV12-3 or TRBV12-4 to TRBJ2-7; possible D gene TRBD2, 6 bases. Between the trimmed V and J ends, which lost 7 bases and 3 bases, there was a span of 13 bases. There are 13 residues in the CDR3. The CDR3 region has the DNA TGTGCCAGCACCTTTGGAGGGGTCTACGAGCAGTACTTC. Protein: CASTFGGVYEQYF.

The J gene is TRBJ2-1, the V gene TRBV29-1, with 10 bases lining up with TRBD2. Germline CDR1 reads SQVTM; CDR2 reads ANQGSEA. J lost 9 bases, V lost 4 bases, and 9 bases had no gene match. The CDR3 totals 14 residues. CDR3: CSVVPSGRLGEQFF. CDR3 in DNA: TGCAGCGTTGTGCCTAGCGGGAGATTAGGTGAGCAGTTCTTC.

This clonotype was seen ten or more times. The chain combines TRBV5-1 with TRBJ2-2; TRBD1 agrees at 7 bases. The ends lost 4 bases at V and 1 base at J; junction bases unmatched: 13. This CDR3 contains 18 residues. Germline assignment: CDR1 SGHRS and CDR2 YFSETQ. The CDR3 DNA follows: TGCGCCAGCAGCCCCCAGGGGGTCCCTGGCGGGAACACCGGGGAGCTGTTTTTT. It specifies CASSPQGVPGGNTGELFF.

This clonotype was seen many times. The chain combines TRBV3-1 with TRBJ2-2; possibly TRBD1 for D (6 bases). This CDR3 is built from 15 residues. The germline gives CDR1 LGHDT, CDR2 YNNKEL (reference sequence). V was cut by 4 bases and J by 4 bases, with 13 bases left in between. The CDR3, as DNA: TGTGCCAGCAGCCTAGTAAGAGGGGGCACCGGGGAGCTGTTTTTT. Its protein product is CASSLVRGGTGELFF. The full variable domain, its missing parts supplied by reference TRBV3-1 and TRBJ2-2, is DTAVSQTPKYLVTQMGNDKSIKCEQNLGHDTMYWYKQDSKKFLKIMFSYNNKELIINETVPNRFSPKSPDKAHLNLHINSLELGDSAVYFCASSLVRGGTGELFFGEGSRLTVL.

In its sample, this clonotype was seen many times. The chain has TRBV19 and TRBJ2-3; 7 nucleotides match TRBD2. The J segment lost 4 bases and the V segment lost 6 bases, leaving 10 bases of the junction unmatched. Looked up from germline, CDR1 is LNHDA and CDR2 is SQIVND (reference sequence). The CDR3 totals 15 residues. CDR3 sequence: CASREPGLSADTQYF. In nucleotides, the CDR3 is TGTGCCAGTAGGGAACCGGGACTATCAGCAGATACGCAGTATTTT. The whole variable domain, remainder taken from reference TRBV19 and TRBJ2-3, is DGGITQSPKYLFRKEGQNVTLSCEQNLNHDAMYWYRQDPGQGLRLIYYSQIVNDFQKGDIAEGYSVSREKKESFPLTVTSAQKNPTAFYLCASREPGLSADTQYFGPGTRLTVL.

This clonotype was seen repeatedly, ten times or more. The germline gene is not matched at one end of the junction; a read error may be the cause. This sequence joins TRBV5-1 and TRBJ2-2; tentatively, D is TRBD1 (6 bases). Germline V lookup: CDR1 SGHRS, CDR2 YFSETQ. The length of the CDR3 is 14 residues. The DNA of the CDR3 is TGCGCCAGCCGCTTCAGGGGTCCCACCGGGGAGCTGTTTTTT. This encodes CASRFRGPTGELFF.

In its sample, this clonotype was seen many times. The chain is built from TRBV29-1 and TRBJ2-7; D is unresolved. Trimming cost V 6 bases and J 0 bases, with 12 bases left between them. CDR1 and CDR2 from the germline V gene are SQVTM and ANQGSEA. The CDR3 loop spans 13 amino acids. Here the CDR3 reads CSVLLLSSYEQYF. In DNA, the CDR3 is TGCAGCGTCCTACTCTTGAGCTCCTACGAGCAGTACTTC.

This clonotype was detected many times. The chain has TRBV29-1 and TRBJ1-6, with 9 positions matching TRBD1. CDR1 SQVTM and CDR2 ANQGSEA come from the germline V gene. The CDR3 covers 13 residues. After removal of 6 bases from V and 9 bases from J, the junction contained 6 bases not matched to a gene. CDR3 in amino acids: CSVAEDRGSPLHF. The CDR3 bases are TGCAGCGTAGCTGAGGACAGGGGTTCACCCCTCCACTTT. Full variable domain (remainder filled in from reference TRBV29-1 and TRBJ1-6): SAVISQKPSRDICQRGTSLTIQCQVDSQVTMMFWYRQQPGQSLTLIATANQGSEATYESGFVIDKFPISRPNLTFSTLTVSNMSPEDSSIYLCSVAEDRGSPLHFGNGTRLTVT.

This clonotype came up many times. The V and J genes are TRBV7-9 and TRBJ1-2, with D maybe TRBD1 (5 bases). CDR1 and CDR2 (germline): SEHNR, FQNEAQ (reference sequence). The V and J ends lost 0 bases and 6 bases respectively, with 11 bases between them. This CDR3 has 14 amino acids. The CDR3 reads CASSLAEGANGYTF. DNA of the CDR3: TGTGCCAGCAGCTTAGCGGAAGGGGCCAATGGCTACACCTTC. Complete variable domain (other parts from reference TRBV7-9 and TRBJ1-2): DTGVSQNPRHKITKRGQNVTFRCDPISEHNRLYWYRQTLGQGPEFLTYFQNEAQLEKSRLLSDRFSAERPKGSFSTLEIQRTEQGDSAMYLCASSLAEGANGYTFGSGTRLTVV.